These 18 T cell receptor beta chains originate from one sample sequenced in a study of cytomegalovirus exposure and HLA in healthy donors. TCRdb keeps only in-frame clones here, not all; method: immunoSEQ multiplex PCR. Here the sample spans some 180,000 clones, about 81% being singletons. The sequenced sample was PBMCs. These receptors came from a woman aged 25 to 39 in good health and CMV-seronegative.

The V and J genes are TRBV18 and TRBJ2-7; 8 bases agree with TRBD2. Unmatched junction bases numbered 3, after V lost 2 bases and J lost 0 bases. CDR3 length equals 15 residues. Germline assignment: CDR1 KGHSH and CDR2 LQKENI. The CDR3 reads CASSPAGGSSYEQYF. The CDR3, as DNA: TGTGCCAGCTCACCAGCGGGGGGCAGCTCCTACGAGCAGTACTTC. Based on the CDR3 plus reference TRBV18 and TRBJ2-7, the full variable domain is NAGVMQNPRHLVRRRGQEARLRCSPMKGHSHVYWYRQLPEEGLKFMVYLQKENIIDESGMPKERFSAEFPKEGPSILRIQQVVRGDSAAYFCASSPAGGSSYEQYFGPGTRLTVT.

The genes are TRBV28 and TRBJ1-5, with no clear D. The CDR3 sequence is 13 residues long. Germline loops: CDR1 MDHEN, CDR2 SYDVKM. V dropped 8 bases and J dropped 0 bases, with 8 bases sitting between them. This CDR3 is CASAGDSNQPQHF. The CDR3, as DNA: TGTGCCAGCGCCGGGGATAGCAATCAGCCCCAGCATTTT.

The chain is built from TRBV28 and TRBJ2-3; D is perhaps TRBD2 (7 bases). Germline lookup yields CDR1 MDHEN and CDR2 SYDVKM. The CDR3 loop spans 15 amino acids. V gave up 5 bases and J gave up 7 bases, with 19 bases separating them. CDR3 nucleotide sequence: TGTGCCAGCAGTCGGGGAGGGACACGGTCTAATACGCAGTATTTT. Translating it yields CASSRGGTRSNTQYF. Complete variable domain (other parts from reference TRBV28 and TRBJ2-3): DVKVTQSSRYLVKRTGEKVFLECVQDMDHENMFWYRQDPGLGLRLIYFSYDVKMKEKGDIPEGYSVSREKKERFSLILESASTNQTSMYLCASSRGGTRSNTQYFGPGTRLTVL.

This chain connects TRBV28 to TRBJ2-2; D may be TRBD1 (6 bases). CDR1 MDHEN and CDR2 SYDVKM come from the germline V gene. The CDR3 length is 14 residues. The V gene lost 10 bases and the J gene lost 5 bases, with 17 bases spanning the gap. CDR3 sequence: CATGVVVGTGELFF. The CDR3 region has the DNA TGTGCCACAGGGGTGGTAGTGGGGACCGGGGAGCTGTTTTTT.

V and J are TRBV5-1 and TRBJ1-1; no reliable D call. This CDR3 is 15 amino acids long. The V end lost 0 bases, the J end lost 1 base, and 10 bases lay between the germline ends. Per the germline V gene, CDR1 is SGHRS and CDR2 is YFSETQ. The CDR3 DNA follows: TGCGCCAGCAGCTTGGGGGGAGGTACGAACACTGAAGCTTTCTTT. Residues: CASSLGGGTNTEAFF.

This chain links TRBV25-1 with TRBJ2-1; maybe TRBD1 (6 bases). The length of the CDR3 is 15 residues. Trimming removed 6 bases at V and 3 bases at J, with 15 bases between. Germline CDR1 and CDR2: MGHDK and SYGVNS. The CDR3 loop reads CASRETGLLYNEQFF. The CDR3 DNA reads TGTGCCAGCAGGGAGACAGGTCTTCTCTACAATGAGCAGTTCTTC.

This clone was counted only a few times. V gene TRBV28 combines with J gene TRBJ1-1, with 8 bases matching TRBD1. The CDR3 runs to 15 residues. Germline V gene sequence: CDR1 MDHEN, CDR2 SYDVKM. Trimming cost V 4 bases and J 4 bases; bases outside gene matches: 8. The CDR3 region is CASSSQGAGVTEAFF. The CDR3 DNA reads as TGTGCCAGCAGTTCCCAGGGGGCTGGGGTCACTGAAGCTTTCTTT.

The rearrangement uses TRBV9 and TRBJ2-3; 9 nucleotides match TRBD1. The CDR3 extends over 15 amino acids. Germline trimming cut 4 bases from V and 2 bases from J; bases unmatched to any gene: 5. Germline values: CDR1 SGDLS, CDR2 YYNGEE. The CDR3 DNA reads as TGTGCCAGCAGCCTAACAGGGGGCCACACAGATACGCAGTATTTT. This gives the protein CASSLTGGHTDTQYF.

The rearrangement links TRBV5-1 to TRBJ1-2; 8 nucleotides match TRBD1. With V trimmed by 4 bases and J by 5 bases, 10 bases remained unmatched. CDR3 length equals 15 residues. Per germline, CDR1 SGHRS and CDR2 YFSETQ. The CDR3 DNA is TGCGCCAGCAGCCCCCAAGGACAGGGCGGGTATGGCTACACCTTC. Amino acid sequence: CASSPQGQGGYGYTF.

This clone was seen only once. This rearrangement joins TRBV9 to TRBJ2-1; 10 nucleotides match TRBD2. CDR1 is SGDLS and CDR2 is YYNGEE in the germline V gene. The CDR3 length is 14 residues. Germline trimming cut 5 bases from V and 5 bases from J; bases unmatched to any gene: 4. Here the CDR3 reads CASSEAGGHNEQFF. DNA for the CDR3: TGTGCCAGCAGTGAAGCGGGGGGGCACAATGAGCAGTTCTTC.

The V and J genes are TRBV7-8 and TRBJ2-1; 8 positions match TRBD1. CDR1 is SGHVS and CDR2 is FQNEAQ in the germline V gene. The junction had 6 bases not matched to a gene; V was cut back by 4 bases and J by 7 bases. This CDR3 has 14 residues. CDR3 in DNA: TGTGCCAGCAGCTCAACTCAGGGGGCGAATGAGCAGTTCTTC. Encoded protein: CASSSTQGANEQFF.

J is TRBJ1-2 and V is TRBV28; 8 bases match TRBD1. Trimming took 8 bases from V and 5 from J; bases not matched to a gene: 16. Germline values: CDR1 MDHEN, CDR2 SYDVKM. CDR3 size: 16 residues. This CDR3 reads CASGPPGQAFRYGYTF. In DNA, the CDR3 is TGTGCCAGCGGACCCCCGGGACAGGCCTTTCGTTATGGCTACACCTTC.

This clone has just one count. The chain carries TRBV7-9 and TRBJ2-2, with D possibly TRBD1 on 6 matching bases. Trimming pared 5 bases from V and 6 bases from J, leaving 16 bases between. CDR1 and CDR2 (germline): SEHNR, FQNEAQ (reference sequence). The CDR3 covers 15 residues. The CDR3 is CASSGVQGFAGELFF. The CDR3 nucleotides are TGTGCCAGCAGCGGAGTACAGGGTTTCGCCGGGGAGCTGTTTTTT.

This clone has only a few counts. The chain couples TRBV5-1 to TRBJ2-3; D is perhaps TRBD2 (6 bases). Germline assignment: CDR1 SGHRS and CDR2 YFSETQ. V lost 0 bases, J lost 3 bases, and 14 bases lay in between. The CDR3 totals 16 residues. This CDR3 reads CASSLEGRAGTDTQYF. DNA of the CDR3: TGCGCCAGCAGCTTGGAGGGCAGGGCGGGAACAGATACGCAGTATTTT.

The J gene is TRBJ2-7, the V gene TRBV5-4; 8 nucleotides match TRBD1. The CDR3 is 15 residues long. V dropped 3 bases and J dropped 2; count of bases not matched to a gene: 7. Germline CDR1 SGHNT, CDR2 YYREEE (reference sequence). CDR3 amino acids: CASSSPSQGAYEQYF. CDR3 sequence (DNA): TGTGCCAGCAGCTCCCCCTCACAGGGGGCCTACGAGCAGTACTTC.

The chain joins TRBV5-1 to TRBJ1-3, with 8 bases lining up with TRBD1. V dropped 3 bases and J dropped 0; count of bases not matched to a gene: 5. The V gene's germline CDR1 is SGHRS and CDR2 YFSETQ. The CDR3 runs to 16 residues. Here the CDR3 DNA reads TGCGCCAGCAGCTGGGGACAGGCCGACTCTGGAAACACCATATATTTT. This sequence encodes CASSWGQADSGNTIYF.

The chain recombines TRBV5-4 with TRBJ2-3; TRBD1 matches 8 bases. The CDR3 consists of 16 residues. CDR1 is SGHNT, CDR2 YYREEE, per germline (reference sequence). Unmatched junction bases numbered 5, after V lost 1 base and J lost 1 base. This chain's CDR3 is CASSLRWTGRTDTQYF. CDR3 DNA sequence: TGTGCCAGCAGCTTGCGGTGGACAGGGCGCACAGATACGCAGTATTTT.

This sequence joins TRBV25-1 and TRBJ2-5; the match to TRBD2 covers 8 bases. The CDR3 has 16 amino acids. Germline-derived CDR1 and CDR2 are MGHDK and SYGVNS. J lost 7 bases, V lost 3 bases, and 13 bases had no gene match. CDR3 residues: CASSDLTSAQGGTQYF. In DNA, the CDR3 is TGTGCCAGCAGTGACCTGACTAGCGCGCAAGGAGGGACCCAGTACTTC.